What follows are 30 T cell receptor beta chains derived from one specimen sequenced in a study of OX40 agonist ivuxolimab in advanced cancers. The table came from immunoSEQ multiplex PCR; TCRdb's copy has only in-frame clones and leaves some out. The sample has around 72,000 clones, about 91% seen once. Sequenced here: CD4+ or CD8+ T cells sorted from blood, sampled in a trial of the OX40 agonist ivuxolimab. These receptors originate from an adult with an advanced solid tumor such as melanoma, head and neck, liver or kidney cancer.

CDR3 in DNA: TGTGCCAGCACTCGGACTAACAATGAGCAGTTCTTC. Its translation is CASTRTNNEQFF. The V gene is TRBV6-1, the J gene TRBJ2-1; D perhaps matches TRBD2 (6 bases). CDR1 MNHNS and CDR2 SASEGT come from the germline V gene. The CDR3 is made up of 12 amino acids. Deletions cut 7 bases from V and 5 bases from J, with 9 bases between.

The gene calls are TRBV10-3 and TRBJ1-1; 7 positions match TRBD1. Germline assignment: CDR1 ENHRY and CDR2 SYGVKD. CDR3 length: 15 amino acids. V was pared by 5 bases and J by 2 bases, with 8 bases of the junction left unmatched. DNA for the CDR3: TGTGCCATCAGTATGGGGACAGCCCTAAACACTGAAGCTTTCTTT. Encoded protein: CAISMGTALNTEAFF.

Written as DNA, the CDR3 is TGTGCCAGCAGCCCCGGGGGGGGTGCAGATACGCAGTATTTT. The encoded protein is CASSPGGGADTQYF. The chain joins TRBV2 to TRBJ2-3; TRBD2 aligns across 8 bases. This CDR3 region has 14 residues. Germline loops: CDR1 SNHLY, CDR2 FYNNEI. J was trimmed by 4 bases and V by 6 bases; bases with no gene match: 6.

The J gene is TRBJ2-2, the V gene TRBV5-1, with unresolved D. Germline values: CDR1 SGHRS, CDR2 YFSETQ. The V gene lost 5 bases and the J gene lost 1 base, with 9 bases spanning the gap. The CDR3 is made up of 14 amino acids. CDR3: CASRDGRNTGELFF. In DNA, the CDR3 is TGCGCCAGCAGAGACGGTAGGAACACCGGGGAGCTGTTTTTT.

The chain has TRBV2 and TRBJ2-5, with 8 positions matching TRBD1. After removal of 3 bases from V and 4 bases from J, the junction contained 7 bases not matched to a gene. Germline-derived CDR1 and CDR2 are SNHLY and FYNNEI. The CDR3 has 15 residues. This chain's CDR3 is CASSDNTGGRETQYF. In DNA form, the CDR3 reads TGTGCCAGCAGTGACAATACAGGGGGTCGAGAGACCCAGTACTTC.

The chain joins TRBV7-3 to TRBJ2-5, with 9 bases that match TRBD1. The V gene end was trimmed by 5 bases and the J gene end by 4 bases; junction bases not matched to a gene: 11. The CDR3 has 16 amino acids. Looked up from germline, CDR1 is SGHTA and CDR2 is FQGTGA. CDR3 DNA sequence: TGTGCCAGCAGCAGGGCCGGGGACAGGGCTGTAGAGACCCAGTACTTC. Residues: CASSRAGDRAVETQYF.

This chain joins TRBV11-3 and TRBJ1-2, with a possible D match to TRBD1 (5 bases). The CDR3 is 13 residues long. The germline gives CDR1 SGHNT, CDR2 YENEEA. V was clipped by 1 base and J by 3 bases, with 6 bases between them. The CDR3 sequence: CASSLGGHYGYTF. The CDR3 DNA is TGTGCCAGCAGCTTAGGGGGACACTATGGCTACACCTTC.

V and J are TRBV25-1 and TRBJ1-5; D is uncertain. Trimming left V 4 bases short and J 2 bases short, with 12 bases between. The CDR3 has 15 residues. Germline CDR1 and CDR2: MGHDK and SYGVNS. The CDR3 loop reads CASSGAHGGNQPQHF. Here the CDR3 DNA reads TGTGCCAGCAGTGGTGCACATGGGGGCAATCAGCCCCAGCATTTT.

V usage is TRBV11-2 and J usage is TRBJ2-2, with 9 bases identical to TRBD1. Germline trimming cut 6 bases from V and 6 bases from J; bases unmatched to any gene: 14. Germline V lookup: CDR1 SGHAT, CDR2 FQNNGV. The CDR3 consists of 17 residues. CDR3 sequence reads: CASRRPFRDRVSGELFF. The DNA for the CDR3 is TGTGCCAGCAGACGACCTTTCCGGGACAGGGTTTCCGGGGAGCTGTTTTTT.

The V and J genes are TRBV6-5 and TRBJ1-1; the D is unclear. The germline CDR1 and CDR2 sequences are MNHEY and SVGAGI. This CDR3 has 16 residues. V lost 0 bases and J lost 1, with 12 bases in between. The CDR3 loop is CASSYSPGMRNTEAFF. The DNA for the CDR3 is TGTGCCAGCAGTTACTCCCCGGGGATGAGGAACACTGAAGCTTTCTTT.

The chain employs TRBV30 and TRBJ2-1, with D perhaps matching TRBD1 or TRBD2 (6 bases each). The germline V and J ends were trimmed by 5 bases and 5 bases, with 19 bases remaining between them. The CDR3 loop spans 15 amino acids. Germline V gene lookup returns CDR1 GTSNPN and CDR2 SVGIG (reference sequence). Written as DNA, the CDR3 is TGTGCCTGGTCGAAGGGGGTAGCGGTGAACAATGAGCAGTTCTTC. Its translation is CAWSKGVAVNNEQFF.

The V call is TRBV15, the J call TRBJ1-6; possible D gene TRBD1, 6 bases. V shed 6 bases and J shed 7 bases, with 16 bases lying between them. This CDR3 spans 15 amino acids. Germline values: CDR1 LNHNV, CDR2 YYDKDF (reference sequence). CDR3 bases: TGTGCCACCAGACAGCAGGGGACGGGCAATTCACCCCTCCACTTT. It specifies CATRQQGTGNSPLHF.

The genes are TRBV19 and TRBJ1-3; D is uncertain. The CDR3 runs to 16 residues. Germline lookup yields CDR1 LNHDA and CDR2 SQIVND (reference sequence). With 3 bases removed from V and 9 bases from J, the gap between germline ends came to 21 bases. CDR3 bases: TGTGCCAGTAGTATCGGCAGTCTCCGCTCTGGAGGCACCATATATTTT. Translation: CASSIGSLRSGGTIYF.

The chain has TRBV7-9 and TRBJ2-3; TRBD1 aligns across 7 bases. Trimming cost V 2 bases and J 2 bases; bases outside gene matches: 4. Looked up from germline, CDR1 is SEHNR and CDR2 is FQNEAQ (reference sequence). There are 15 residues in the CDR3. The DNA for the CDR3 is TGTGCCAGCAGCTTATCCGACAGGGCCACAGATACGCAGTATTTT. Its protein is CASSLSDRATDTQYF.

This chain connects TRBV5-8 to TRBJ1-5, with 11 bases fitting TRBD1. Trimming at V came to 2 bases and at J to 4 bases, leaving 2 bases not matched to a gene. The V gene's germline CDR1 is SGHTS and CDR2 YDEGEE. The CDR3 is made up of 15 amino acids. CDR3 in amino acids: CASSFRDRGNQPQHF. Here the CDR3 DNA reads TGTGCCAGCAGCTTCCGGGACAGGGGGAATCAGCCCCAGCATTTT.

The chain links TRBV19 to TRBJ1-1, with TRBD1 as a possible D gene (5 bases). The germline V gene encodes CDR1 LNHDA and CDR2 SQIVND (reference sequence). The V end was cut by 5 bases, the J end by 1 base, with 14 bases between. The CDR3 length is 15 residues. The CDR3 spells CASSPGTSWNTEAFF. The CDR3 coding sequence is TGTGCCAGTAGTCCCGGGACTTCCTGGAACACTGAAGCTTTCTTT. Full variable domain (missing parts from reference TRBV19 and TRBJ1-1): DGGITQSPKYLFRKEGQNVTLSCEQNLNHDAMYWYRQDPGQGLRLIYYSQIVNDFQKGDIAEGYSVSREKKESFPLTVTSAQKNPTAFYLCASSPGTSWNTEAFFGQGTRLTVV.

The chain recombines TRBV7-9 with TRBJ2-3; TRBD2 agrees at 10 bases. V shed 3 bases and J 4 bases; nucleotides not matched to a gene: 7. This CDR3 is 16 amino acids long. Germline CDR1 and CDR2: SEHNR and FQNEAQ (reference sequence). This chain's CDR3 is CASSFLPSGGADTQYF. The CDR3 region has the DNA TGTGCCAGCAGCTTCCTACCTAGCGGGGGTGCAGATACGCAGTATTTT. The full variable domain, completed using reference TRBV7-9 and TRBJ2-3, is DTGVSQNPRHKITKRGQNVTFRCDPISEHNRLYWYRQTLGQGPEFLTYFQNEAQLEKSRLLSDRFSAERPKGSFSTLEIQRTEQGDSAMYLCASSFLPSGGADTQYFGPGTRLTVL.

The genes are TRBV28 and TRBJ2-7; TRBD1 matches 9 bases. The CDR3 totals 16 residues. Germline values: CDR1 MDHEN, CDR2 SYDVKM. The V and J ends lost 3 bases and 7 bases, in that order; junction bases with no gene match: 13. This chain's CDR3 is CASSFNRWTGAGEQYF. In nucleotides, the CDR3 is TGTGCCAGCAGTTTCAACCGTTGGACAGGGGCGGGGGAGCAGTACTTC.

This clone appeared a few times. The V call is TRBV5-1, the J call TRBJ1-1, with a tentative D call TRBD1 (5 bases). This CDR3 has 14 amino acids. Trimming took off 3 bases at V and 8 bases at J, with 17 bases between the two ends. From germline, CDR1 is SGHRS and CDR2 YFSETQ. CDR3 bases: TGCGCCAGCAGCTCCGGGGGGATCCAGGGCGAAGCTTTCTTT. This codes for CASSSGGIQGEAFF. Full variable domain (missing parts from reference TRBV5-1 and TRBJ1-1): KAGVTQTPRYLIKTRGQQVTLSCSPISGHRSVSWYQQTPGQGLQFLFEYFSETQRNKGNFPGRFSGRQFSNSRSEMNVSTLELGDSALYLCASSSGGIQGEAFFGQGTRLTVV.

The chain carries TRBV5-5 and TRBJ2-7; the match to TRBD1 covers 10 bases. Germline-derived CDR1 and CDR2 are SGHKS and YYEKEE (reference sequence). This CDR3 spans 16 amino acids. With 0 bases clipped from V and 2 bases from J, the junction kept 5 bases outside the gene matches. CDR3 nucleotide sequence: TGTGCCAGCAGCTTGGGGGGACAGGGGATAACCTACGAGCAGTACTTC. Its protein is CASSLGGQGITYEQYF.

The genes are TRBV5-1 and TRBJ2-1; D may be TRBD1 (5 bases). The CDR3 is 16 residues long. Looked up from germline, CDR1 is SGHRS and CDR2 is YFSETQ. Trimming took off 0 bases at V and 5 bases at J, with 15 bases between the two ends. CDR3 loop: CASSLVGVPFHNEQFF. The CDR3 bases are TGCGCCAGCAGCTTGGTAGGGGTCCCCTTCCACAATGAGCAGTTCTTC. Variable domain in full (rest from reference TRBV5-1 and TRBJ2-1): KAGVTQTPRYLIKTRGQQVTLSCSPISGHRSVSWYQQTPGQGLQFLFEYFSETQRNKGNFPGRFSGRQFSNSRSEMNVSTLELGDSALYLCASSLVGVPFHNEQFFGPGTRLTVL.

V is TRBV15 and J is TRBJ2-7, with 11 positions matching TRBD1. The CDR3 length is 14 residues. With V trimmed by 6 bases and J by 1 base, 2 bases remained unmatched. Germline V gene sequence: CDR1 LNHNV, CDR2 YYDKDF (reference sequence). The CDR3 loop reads CATRGTGGSYEQYF. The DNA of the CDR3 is TGTGCCACCAGAGGGACAGGGGGTTCCTACGAGCAGTACTTC.

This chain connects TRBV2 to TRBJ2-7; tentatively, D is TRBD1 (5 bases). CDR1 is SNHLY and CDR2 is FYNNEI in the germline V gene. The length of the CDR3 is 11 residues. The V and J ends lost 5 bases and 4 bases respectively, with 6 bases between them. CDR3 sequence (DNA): TGTGCCAGCAGTCCAGGGTACGAGCAGTACTTC. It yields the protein CASSPGYEQYF. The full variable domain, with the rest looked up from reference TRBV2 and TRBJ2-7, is EPEVTQTPSHQVTQMGQEVILRCVPISNHLYFYWYRQILGQKVEFLVSFYNNEISEKSEIFDDQFSVERPDGSNFTLKIRSTKLEDSAMYFCASSPGYEQYFGPGTRLTVT.

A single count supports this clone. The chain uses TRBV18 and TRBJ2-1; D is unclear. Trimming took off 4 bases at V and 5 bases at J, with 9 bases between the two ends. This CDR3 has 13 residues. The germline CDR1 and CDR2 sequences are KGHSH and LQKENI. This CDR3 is CASSLNRDNEQFF. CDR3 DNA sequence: TGTGCCAGCTCACTTAACAGAGACAATGAGCAGTTCTTC.

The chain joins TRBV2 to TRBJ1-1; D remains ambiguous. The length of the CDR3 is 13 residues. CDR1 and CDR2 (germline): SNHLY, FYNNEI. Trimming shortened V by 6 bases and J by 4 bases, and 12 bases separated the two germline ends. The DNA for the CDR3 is TGTGCCAGCAGACGAACAGTACTCACTGAAGCTTTCTTT. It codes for CASRRTVLTEAFF.

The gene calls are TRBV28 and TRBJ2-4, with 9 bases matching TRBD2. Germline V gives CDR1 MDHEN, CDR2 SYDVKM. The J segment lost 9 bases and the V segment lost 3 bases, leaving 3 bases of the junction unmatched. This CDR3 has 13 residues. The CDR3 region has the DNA TGTGCCAGCAGTTTTAGCGGGAGCAGCATTCAGTACTTC. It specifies CASSFSGSSIQYF.

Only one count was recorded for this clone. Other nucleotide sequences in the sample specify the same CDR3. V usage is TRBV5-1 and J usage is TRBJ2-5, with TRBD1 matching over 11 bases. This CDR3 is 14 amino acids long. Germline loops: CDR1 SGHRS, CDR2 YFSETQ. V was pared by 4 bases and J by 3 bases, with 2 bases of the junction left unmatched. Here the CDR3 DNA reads TGCGCCAGCAGCCGGGACAGGGGGAAAGAGACCCAGTACTTC. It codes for CASSRDRGKETQYF.

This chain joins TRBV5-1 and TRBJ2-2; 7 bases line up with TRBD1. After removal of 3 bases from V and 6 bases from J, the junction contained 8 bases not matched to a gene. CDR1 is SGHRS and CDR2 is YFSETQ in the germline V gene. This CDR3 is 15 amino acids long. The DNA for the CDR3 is TGCGCCAGCAGCTGGGGGACAGTGGGACCCGGGGAGCTGTTTTTT. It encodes CASSWGTVGPGELFF.

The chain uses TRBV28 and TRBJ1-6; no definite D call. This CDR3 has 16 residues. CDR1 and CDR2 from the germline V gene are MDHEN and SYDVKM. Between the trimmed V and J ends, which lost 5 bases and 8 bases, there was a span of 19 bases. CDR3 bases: TGTGCCAGCAGTACAGCCCGGACGGGATCGCATTCACCCCTCCACTTT. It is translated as CASSTARTGSHSPLHF.

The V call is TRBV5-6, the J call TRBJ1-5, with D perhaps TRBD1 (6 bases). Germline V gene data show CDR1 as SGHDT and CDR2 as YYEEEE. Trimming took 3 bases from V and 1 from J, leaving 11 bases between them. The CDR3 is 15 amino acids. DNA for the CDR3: TGTGCCAGCAGCTCCAAGGGGGGGAGCAATCAGCCCCAGCATTTT. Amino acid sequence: CASSSKGGSNQPQHF. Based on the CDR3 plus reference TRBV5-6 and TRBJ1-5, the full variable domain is DAGVTQSPTHLIKTRGQQVTLRCSPKSGHDTVSWYQQALGQGPQFIFQYYEEEERQRGNFPDRFSGHQFPNYSSELNVNALLLGDSALYLCASSSKGGSNQPQHFGDGTRLSIL.